The next 29 T cell receptor beta chains were all read from a single sample in a study of T cell repertoires in cytomegalovirus infection. TCRdb analysed the reads with MiXCR anew, one entry per CDR3 protein. There are roughly 640,000 distinct CDR3 sequences in the sample; less than 25% occur only once, and roughly 8% lies in the top ten. The sequencing sample was made of CD8+ T cells from PBMCs. The receptors shown here come from a human donor in good health (CMV status not recorded). Some clones in this sample may be carry-over from other donors' samples.

The chain links TRBV12-3 or TRBV12-4 to TRBJ2-2; D is perhaps TRBD2 (7 bases). CDR3 length: 16 amino acids. The V end lost 6 bases, the J end lost 4 bases, and 18 bases lay between the germline ends. DNA for the CDR3: TGTGCCAGCAGCCCTGGTTACCGGGGGGCCACCGGGGAGCTGTTTTTT. This gives the protein CASSPGYRGATGELFF.

This clonotype was detected a few times. This chain connects TRBV10-3 to TRBJ2-2; D gene unclear. V lost 11 bases to trimming and J lost 6 bases, with 19 bases between them. Germline values: CDR1 ENHRY, CDR2 SYGVKD. The CDR3 contains 14 residues. The CDR3 DNA reads TGTGCCGCTCAATCGGATGGTATTTCCGGGGAGCTGTTTTTT. Protein product: CAAQSDGISGELFF.

V gene TRBV6-2 or TRBV6-3 combines with J gene TRBJ2-1; D may be TRBD1 (6 bases). Germline V gene data show CDR1 as MNHEY and CDR2 as SVGEGT. The length of the CDR3 is 13 residues. V was cut by 0 bases and J by 13 bases, with 13 bases left in between. The CDR3 protein is CASSYSNQGHQFF. Written as DNA, the CDR3 is TGTGCCAGCAGTTACTCGAACCAGGGACACCAGTTCTTC.

With respect to this clonotype: A much larger clonotype is one base distant, so this may be a read error. This chain connects TRBV7-9 to TRBJ2-3, with 10 bases fitting TRBD2. CDR3 length: 17 amino acids. Germline CDR1 reads SEHNR; CDR2 reads FQNEAQ (reference sequence). V was clipped by 4 bases and J by 4 bases; unmatched bases: 11. CDR3 nucleotides: TGTGCCAGCAGCTCCCCGGATAAGCGGGGGGGCTCAGATACGCAGTATTTT. Its translation is CASSSPDKRGGSDTQYF.

This clonotype was counted many times. This chain connects TRBV12-3 or TRBV12-4 to TRBJ1-2, with 7 bases fitting TRBD1. The CDR3 runs 13 residues. J gave up 4 bases and V 6 bases, and 5 bases lay outside the gene matches. The CDR3 loop is CASSPGTVYGYTF. CDR3 nucleotides: TGTGCCAGCAGCCCGGGGACAGTCTATGGCTACACCTTC.

This clonotype came up a few times. V gene TRBV15 combines with J gene TRBJ2-5, with 10 nucleotides matching TRBD2. Germline CDR1 LNHNV, CDR2 YYDKDF (reference sequence). The CDR3 runs 16 residues. The trim removed 0 bases at V and 4 bases at J, leaving 5 bases unmatched. The CDR3 sequence: CATSRELAGVRETQYF. CDR3 DNA: TGTGCCACCAGCAGAGAGCTAGCGGGGGTGCGAGAGACCCAGTACTTC.

This clonotype was recorded a few times. The rearrangement links TRBV19 to TRBJ2-6; D unclear. There are 14 residues in the CDR3. Trimming took off 3 bases at V and 0 bases at J, with 3 bases between the two ends. In germline, CDR1 is LNHDA, CDR2 SQIVND (reference sequence). The CDR3 protein is CASSIVSGANVLTF. In nucleotides, the CDR3 is TGTGCCAGTAGTATTGTCTCTGGGGCCAACGTCCTGACTTTC.

This chain links TRBV6-5 with TRBJ2-1; the D gene is possibly TRBD2 (5 bases). CDR1 MNHEY and CDR2 SVGAGI come from the germline V gene. V gave up 5 bases and J gave up 7 bases, with 12 bases separating them. The CDR3 totals 13 residues. CDR3 nucleotides: TGTGCCAGCAGTCGGGCCGAGGGTAATGAGCAGTTCTTC. Protein product: CASSRAEGNEQFF.

This rearrangement joins TRBV5-1 to TRBJ2-1; weak D call: TRBD1 (6 bases). Germline assignment: CDR1 SGHRS and CDR2 YFSETQ. Between the trimmed V and J ends, which lost 2 bases and 7 bases, there was a span of 16 bases. There are 15 residues in the CDR3. The CDR3 reads CASSFRDTFKNEQFF. In nucleotides, the CDR3 is TGCGCCAGCAGCTTCCGGGACACCTTCAAGAATGAGCAGTTCTTC.

The chain recombines TRBV12-5 with TRBJ1-5; no reliable D call. The germline V gene has CDR1 LGHNT and CDR2 FRNRAP. The CDR3 is 13 amino acids. Trimming shortened V by 7 bases and J by 3 bases, and 10 bases separated the two germline ends. The DNA of the CDR3 is TGTGCTAGTGCCACCTCACACAATCAGCCCCAGCATTTT. Translating it yields CASATSHNQPQHF.

The rearrangement links TRBV12-3 or TRBV12-4 to TRBJ2-2; D call uncertain. CDR3 length equals 14 residues. V lost 7 bases, J lost 4 bases, and 13 bases lay in between. CDR3 in amino acids: CASNLEGFTGELFF. The CDR3 region has the DNA TGTGCCAGCAACTTGGAAGGGTTCACCGGGGAGCTGTTTTTT.

The gene calls are TRBV12-3 or TRBV12-4 and TRBJ2-3; 7 bases are shared with TRBD1. This CDR3 is 15 amino acids long. The junction had 10 bases not matched to a gene; V was cut back by 6 bases and J by 4 bases. CDR3 nucleotides: TGTGCCAGCAGCACGGAAAGGGGGCCCGCAGATACGCAGTATTTT. Amino acid sequence: CASSTERGPADTQYF.

The chain carries TRBV20-1 and TRBJ1-2; 7 bases match TRBD1. This CDR3 region has 15 residues. The junction had 8 bases not matched to a gene; V was cut back by 0 bases and J by 4 bases. The germline gives CDR1 DFQATT, CDR2 SNEGSKA (reference sequence). Here the CDR3 DNA reads TGCAGTGCTAGAGATCGGAAGGGACAGCCCTATGGCTACACCTTC. Protein product: CSARDRKGQPYGYTF.

The CDR3 loop is CSARDRQGYGYTF. CDR3 nucleotide sequence: TGCAGTGCTAGAGATCGACAGGGCTATGGCTACACCTTC. The chain uses TRBV20-1 and TRBJ1-2; 7 nucleotides align to TRBD1. Trimming cost V 0 bases and J 4 bases; bases outside gene matches: 2. CDR3 length: 13 amino acids. Germline V lookup: CDR1 DFQATT, CDR2 SNEGSKA (reference sequence).

This clonotype was counted a few times. V is TRBV5-1 and J is TRBJ2-3, with D tentatively TRBD1 (6 bases). V lost 4 bases and J 6 bases, leaving 15 bases between the germline ends. Looked up from germline, CDR1 is SGHRS and CDR2 is YFSETQ. The CDR3 has 14 residues. For the CDR3, the DNA is TGCGCCAGCAGCACTAGGACAGTGGGTGATACGCAGTATTTT. It is translated as CASSTRTVGDTQYF.

This clonotype was seen a handful of times. The V gene is TRBV29-1, the J gene TRBJ1-2, with D perhaps TRBD1 (6 bases). Looked up from germline, CDR1 is SQVTM and CDR2 is ANQGSEA. The CDR3 length is 13 residues. Trimming took 3 bases from V and 4 from J, leaving 12 bases between them. CDR3 sequence reads: CSVDERGGYGYTF. The DNA for the CDR3 is TGCAGCGTTGACGAGAGGGGGGGCTATGGCTACACCTTC.

The table lists this clonotype with many counts. The J gene is TRBJ1-2, the V gene TRBV7-9; TRBD1 matches 8 bases. The V segment lost 5 bases and the J segment 7 bases; nucleotides outside the gene matches: 6. CDR3 length: 13 amino acids. The germline V gene encodes CDR1 SEHNR and CDR2 FQNEAQ (reference sequence). CDR3 sequence reads: CASSHGQGGGYTF. The CDR3 DNA follows: TGTGCCAGCAGCCACGGACAGGGAGGTGGCTACACCTTC.

The chain has TRBV15 and TRBJ1-1, with unresolved D. Germline V lookup: CDR1 LNHNV, CDR2 YYDKDF (reference sequence). CDR3 size: 13 residues. V lost 1 base and J 5 bases, leaving 8 bases between the germline ends. As DNA, the CDR3 is TGTGCCACCAGCAGAGGAGGAAGTACTGAAGCTTTCTTT. It yields the protein CATSRGGSTEAFF.

The V and J genes are TRBV6-6 and TRBJ2-3; maybe TRBD1 (6 bases). The CDR3 covers 17 residues. The ends were cut back, 5 bases at V and 4 bases at J, with 22 bases in the middle. Germline V gene lookup returns CDR1 MNHNY and CDR2 SVGAGI (reference sequence). CDR3 DNA: TGTGCCAGCAGTACTATACCAACCAGGGGCTGGTCAGATACGCAGTATTTT. It codes for CASSTIPTRGWSDTQYF.

This clonotype turned up a few times. CDR3 region: CASSYPDRERNNEQFF. CDR3 coding DNA: TGTGCCAGCAGTTACCCGGACAGGGAGAGGAACAATGAGCAGTTCTTC. The rearrangement joins TRBV6-2 or TRBV6-3 to TRBJ2-1, with 8 bases that match TRBD1. CDR3 size: 16 residues. Germline assignment: CDR1 MNHEY and CDR2 SVGEGT. Trimming cost V 2 bases and J 5 bases; bases outside gene matches: 8.

Ten or more counts support this clonotype. J is TRBJ2-3 and V is TRBV7-8, with D possibly matching TRBD2 (6 bases). The CDR3 extends over 16 amino acids. From germline, CDR1 is SGHVS and CDR2 FQNEAQ. Trimming pared 0 bases from V and 5 bases from J, leaving 15 bases between. This CDR3 is CASSLAKPVGGDTQYF. The CDR3 DNA reads as TGTGCCAGCAGCTTAGCGAAGCCTGTCGGGGGAGATACGCAGTATTTT.

In this sample, this clonotype turned up many times. This rearrangement joins TRBV7-6 to TRBJ2-3, with TRBD2 identical over 14 bases. After removal of 4 bases from V and 3 bases from J, the junction contained 3 bases not matched to a gene. This CDR3 has 16 residues. Germline CDR1 and CDR2: SGHVS and FNYEAQ. CDR3 amino acids: CASSSRLAGGTDTQYF. The CDR3 nucleotides are TGTGCCAGCAGCTCTCGACTAGCGGGGGGGACAGATACGCAGTATTTT.

This clonotype was seen more than once but under ten times. J is TRBJ2-1 and V is TRBV12-3 or TRBV12-4; no clear D. Trimming shortened V by 4 bases and J by 2 bases, and 6 bases separated the two germline ends. This CDR3 region has 13 residues. CDR3 protein: CASSSAPYNEQFF. CDR3 bases: TGTGCCAGCAGTTCGGCCCCCTACAATGAGCAGTTCTTC.

A note on this clonotype: A much larger clone is a single base away; this may be a read error. The chain uses TRBV5-4 and TRBJ2-1; D is ambiguous. The CDR3 sequence is 12 residues long. The V and J ends lost 0 bases and 6 bases respectively, with 4 bases between them. Germline CDR1 and CDR2: SGHNT and YYREEE (reference sequence). The CDR3 DNA follows: TGTGCCAGCAGCTTGGATGCCAATGAGCAGTTCTTC. Amino acid sequence: CASSLDANEQFF. The whole variable domain, remainder taken from reference TRBV5-4 and TRBJ2-1, is ETGVTQSPTHLIKTRGQQVTLRCSSQSGHNTVSWYQQALGQGPQFIFQYYREEENGRGNFPPRFSGLQFPNYSSELNVNALELDDSALYLCASSLDANEQFFGPGTRLTVL.

The chain links TRBV13 to TRBJ2-3; TRBD2 matches at 13 bases. The CDR3 runs 18 residues. The J segment lost 1 base and the V segment lost 4 bases, leaving 8 bases of the junction unmatched. The germline CDR1 and CDR2 sequences are PRHDT and FYEKMQ (reference sequence). The DNA of the CDR3 is TGTGCCAGCAGCTCCACCTCCGGACTAGCGGGGGGCACAGATACGCAGTATTTT. Its protein is CASSSTSGLAGGTDTQYF.

The V call is TRBV7-9, the J call TRBJ1-1, with D uncertain. CDR1 and CDR2 from the germline V gene are SEHNR and FQNEAQ (reference sequence). V was shortened by 7 bases and J by 3 bases, with 12 bases between the two germline ends. The CDR3 length is 13 residues. CDR3 protein: CASTLWEDTEAFF. The CDR3 DNA sequence: TGTGCCAGCACCCTCTGGGAGGACACTGAAGCTTTCTTT.

Comment on this clonotype: The junction and the germline gene differ at one end; a read error may be behind it. This chain connects TRBV5-3 to TRBJ2-7; 10 bases align to TRBD1. TRBV5-3 is treated as an ORF (open reading frame) with a function not yet certain. This CDR3 is 14 amino acids long. Here the CDR3 reads CTSSPGQGTYEQYF. For the CDR3, the DNA is TGTACCAGCAGCCCGGGACAGGGGACCTACGAGCAGTACTTC.

J is TRBJ2-7 and V is TRBV28; the D gene could be TRBD1 or TRBD2 (6 bases each). This CDR3 comprises 15 residues. The V end was cut by 8 bases, the J end by 0 bases, with 17 bases between. CDR1 is MDHEN, CDR2 SYDVKM, per germline. The CDR3 region is CASHGAGEDSYEQYV. The CDR3 coding sequence is TGTGCCAGCCATGGGGCAGGGGAGGACTCCTACGAGCAGTACGTC.

In this sample, this clonotype turned up many times. In DNA form, the CDR3 reads TGTGCCAGCAGCTTAAATAGGACTAATGAAAAACTGTTTTTT. This gives the protein CASSLNRTNEKLFF. This rearrangement joins TRBV7-8 to TRBJ1-4; no reliable D call. The CDR3 totals 14 residues. Germline V gives CDR1 SGHVS, CDR2 FQNEAQ. With 2 bases removed from V and 2 bases from J, the gap between germline ends came to 6 bases. The whole variable domain, filled in from reference TRBV7-8 and TRBJ1-4, reads GAGVSQSPRYKVAKRGQDVALRCDPISGHVSLFWYQQALGQGPEFLTYFQNEAQLDKSGLPSDRFFAERPEGSVSTLKIQRTQQEDSAVYLCASSLNRTNEKLFFGSGTQLSVL.